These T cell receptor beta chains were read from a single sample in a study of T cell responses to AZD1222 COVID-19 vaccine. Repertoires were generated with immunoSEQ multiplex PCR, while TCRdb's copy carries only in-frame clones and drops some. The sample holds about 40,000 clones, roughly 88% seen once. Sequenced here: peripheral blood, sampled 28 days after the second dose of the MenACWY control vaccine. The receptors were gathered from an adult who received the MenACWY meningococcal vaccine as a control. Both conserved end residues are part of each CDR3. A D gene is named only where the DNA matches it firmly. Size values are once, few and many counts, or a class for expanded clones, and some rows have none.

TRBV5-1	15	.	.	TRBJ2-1	TGCGCCAGCGCTACGGCAAACCCCTCCTACAATGAGCAGTTCTTC	CASATANPSYNEQFF
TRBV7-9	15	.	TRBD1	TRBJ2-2	TGTGCCAGCAGCCGACAGGGGGCACGCACCGGGGAGCTGTTTTTT	CASSRQGARTGELFF
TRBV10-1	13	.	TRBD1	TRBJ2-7	TGCGCCAGCAGTGAGTTAACAGGGGGCGAGCAGTACTTC	CASSELTGGEQYF
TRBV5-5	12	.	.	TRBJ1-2	TGTGCCAGCAGCTTTCGGGTTCGTGGCTACACCTTC	CASSFRVRGYTF
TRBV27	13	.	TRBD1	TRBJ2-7	TGTGCCAGCAGCTGGACAGGGAACGACGAGCAGTACTTC	CASSWTGNDEQYF
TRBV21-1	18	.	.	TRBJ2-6	TGTGCCAGCAGCCCCAGAGGGGGCCAGAGCTCTGGGGCCAACGTCCTGACTTTC	CASSPRGGQSSGANVLTF
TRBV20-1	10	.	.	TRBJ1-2	TGCAGTGCCTGGGAATATGGCTACACCTTC	CSAWEYGYTF
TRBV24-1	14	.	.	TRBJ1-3	TGTGCCACCAGTGGAACAGGGTCTGGAAACACCATATATTTT	CATSGTGSGNTIYF
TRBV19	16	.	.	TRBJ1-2	TGTGCCAGTAGTATAGAGGAGGGGCGCAACCTCTATGGCTACACCTTC	CASSIEEGRNLYGYTF
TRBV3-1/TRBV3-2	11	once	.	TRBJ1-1	TGTGCCAGCAGCCAAAGGTCTGAAGCTTTCTTT	CASSQRSEAFF
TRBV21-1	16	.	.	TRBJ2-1	TGTGCCAGCGAAATTCGGGCGGGAGGGCCGTGGGATGAGCAGTTCTTC	CASEIRAGGPWDEQFF
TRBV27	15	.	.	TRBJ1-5	TGTGCCAGCAGTTTCCTACCAGTGGGGGGCCAGCCCCAGCATTTT	CASSFLPVGGQPQHF
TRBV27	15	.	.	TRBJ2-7	TGTGCCAGCAGTTTTTGGTCAGGCACATCCTACGAGCAGTACTTC	CASSFWSGTSYEQYF
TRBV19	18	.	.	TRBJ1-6	TGTGCCAGTAGTACAATAGTGACGGGAACCGAGCGGGATTCACCCCTCCACTTT	CASSTIVTGTERDSPLHF
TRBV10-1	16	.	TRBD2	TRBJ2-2	TGCGCCAGCAGTGAGACTAGCGGGATTGGCACCGGGGAGCTGTTTTTT	CASSETSGIGTGELFF
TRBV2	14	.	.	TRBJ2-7	TGTGCCAGCAGTGAACAGGCCATTAGCTACGAGCAGTACTTC	CASSEQAISYEQYF